A selection of T cell receptor beta chains follows, all from one sample in a study of T-cell memory formation after mild COVID-19. TCRdb re-called the 5' RACE reads with MiXCR, one entry per CDR3 protein. The table shows just under 550,000 distinct CDR3 sequences, with roughly 22% occurring only once. The specimen was PBMCs or a T cell subset sorted from them (not recorded which). Receptors originate from an adult woman who had mild COVID-19 (a few samples of this study predate the infection). Cell type and time point are not known. CDR3s include the opening cysteine and the closing phenylalanine or tryptophan. The D gene is left open where the match is weak. Clone size is not always given. Where it is, it says once, few, many or a class for expanded clones.

v_call	clone_size	d_call	j_call	cdr3_nt	cdr3_aa
TRBV4-1	NA	NA	TRBJ2-1	TGCGCCAGCAGCGAAGACAGGAGCTCCTACAATGAGCAGTTCTTC	CASSEDRSSYNEQFF
TRBV7-6	NA	NA	TRBJ2-3	TGTGCCAGCAGCTTACTGGATGCCGGGCTTGGCACAGATACGCAGTATTTT	CASSLLDAGLGTDTQYF
TRBV7-2	NA	TRBD1	TRBJ2-7	TGTGCCAGCAGCTTAGCGCTCGGTGACCCCGGGACAGGGGCTATGTCCTACGAGCAGTACTTC	CASSLALGDPGTGAMSYEQYF
TRBV10-3	few	TRBD1	TRBJ2-7	TGTGCCATCAGACCGGGACAGGGGTACTACGAGCAGTACTTC	CAIRPGQGYYEQYF
TRBV7-6	NA	NA	TRBJ2-2	TGTGCCAGCTCTAGGGGATTGAACACCGGGGAGCTGTTTTTT	CASSRGLNTGELFF
TRBV7-2	NA	NA	TRBJ2-3	TGTGCCAGCAGCTTACGGGCAGATTGGGATACGCAGTATTTT	CASSLRADWDTQYF
TRBV5-8	few	NA	TRBJ2-7	TGTGCCAGCAGCTGGGGGGACATCCGAAAGTTCGAGCAGTACTTC	CASSWGDIRKFEQYF
TRBV6-2/TRBV6-3	few	NA	TRBJ2-6	TGTGCCAGCAGTTGGGGGAGAGGGGCACGCGGGGCCAACGTCCTGACTTTC	CASSWGRGARGANVLTF
TRBV10-3	once	NA	TRBJ1-1	TGTGCCATCAGTGAGTCGAGGAAAAGGGACACTGAAGCTTTCTTT	CAISESRKRDTEAFF
TRBV11-2	few	NA	TRBJ2-2	TGTGCCAGCAGCCCCTGGACGAACACCGGGGAGCTGTTTTTT	CASSPWTNTGELFF
TRBV5-1	few	TRBD1	TRBJ2-3	TGCGCCAGCAGCTTGGGTAGAGGGGGCGTCAAGAACGATACGCAGTATTTT	CASSLGRGGVKNDTQYF
TRBV19	NA	NA	TRBJ2-7	TGTGCCAGTAGTACCGAGTTTGTGGGAGCCGAGCAGTACTTC	CASSTEFVGAEQYF
TRBV11-2	NA	TRBD2	TRBJ2-3	TGTGCCAGCAGCTTAGGACGGGGGGGCACAGATACGCAGTATTTT	CASSLGRGGTDTQYF
TRBV19	few	NA	TRBJ1-5	TGTGCCAGTAGTATGGGATTTAGAAGGCAGAGCAATCAGCCCCAGCATTTT	CASSMGFRRQSNQPQHF
TRBV6-5	NA	NA	TRBJ2-5	TGTGCCAGCAGCTTCGACTCGTACCAAGAGACCCAGTACTTC	CASSFDSYQETQYF
TRBV2	NA	TRBD1	TRBJ2-2	TGTGCCAGCAGTATAACAGGGGGCTTCGGGGAGCTGTTTTTT	CASSITGGFGELFF
TRBV7-9	NA	TRBD2	TRBJ2-3	TGTGCCAGCAGCTCCCGGGTAGCGGGAGGGCCGGATACGCAGTATTTT	CASSSRVAGGPDTQYF
TRBV7-9	many	NA	TRBJ2-7	TGTGCCAGCAGCCCCACGGGCAAAACATACGAGCAGTACTTC	CASSPTGKTYEQYF
TRBV20-1	NA	TRBD2	TRBJ2-6	TGCAGTGCTATCGCGGGAGCGTTATCTGGGGCCAACGTCCTGACTTTC	CSAIAGALSGANVLTF
TRBV5-5	few	TRBD2	TRBJ2-1	TGTGCCAGCAGCTTGGTAGCGGGGGCCTCGGATGAGCAGTTCTTC	CASSLVAGASDEQFF
TRBV30	few	NA	TRBJ2-7	TGTGCCTGGAGTCTCGAGGTAACTGGTTACGAGCAGTACTTC	CAWSLEVTGYEQYF
TRBV2	many	NA	TRBJ2-3	TGTGCCAGCAGTGGCGGAGATACGCAGTATTTT	CASSGGDTQYF
TRBV2	NA	NA	TRBJ2-7	TGTGCCAGCAGTGAACGGGACACGTACTACGAGCAGTACTTC	CASSERDTYYEQYF
TRBV15	NA	NA	TRBJ1-2	TGTGCCACCAGCAGTGGGGGTGGCTACACCTTC	CATSSGGGYTF
TRBV2	NA	NA	TRBJ1-2	TGTGCCAGCAGTGAAGGGGGACCCACCCAGGGGTACACCTTC	CASSEGGPTQGYTF
TRBV7-3	NA	TRBD1	TRBJ2-1	TGTGCCAGCGGTGAGACAGGGGTGGACAATGAGCAGTTCTTC	CASGETGVDNEQFF
TRBV7-9	NA	NA	TRBJ2-7	TGTGCCAGCAGCTTCGAGGGCCAGAGCTCCTACGAGCAGTACTTC	CASSFEGQSSYEQYF
TRBV4-2	NA	TRBD1	TRBJ2-6	TGTGCCAGCAGCCAAGTGGCCGTGGGACAGGGGCCCTCTGGGGCCAACGTCCTGACTTTC	CASSQVAVGQGPSGANVLTF